The 23 T cell receptor beta chains reported below all come from one sample, sequenced in a study of shared clonotypes between healthy human individuals. Assay: immunoSEQ multiplex PCR; the TCRdb copy retains only in-frame clones and omits some. Of about 2.4 million clones in the sample, approximately 93% were seen once. Sequencing used naive CD4+ T cells from PBMCs. Regarding subset: CD45RA+ positively selected. The receptors were sampled from a man aged 18 to 29 in good health. Some clones in this sample may be carry-over from other donors' samples.

The V and J genes are TRBV6-5 and TRBJ2-5, with TRBD1 as a possible D gene (5 bases). The CDR3 runs 15 residues. Per germline, CDR1 MNHEY and CDR2 SVGAGI. V dropped 2 bases and J dropped 5 bases, with 15 bases sitting between them. CDR3 sequence (DNA): TGTGCCAGCAGTTACCGGCGCAGGGCCGGGGAGACCCAGTACTTC. It encodes CASSYRRRAGETQYF.

The chain links TRBV27 to TRBJ2-3; 7 bases agree with TRBD2. Losses at the gene ends were 8 bases for V and 4 bases for J; bases not matched to a gene: 12. Per germline, CDR1 MNHEY and CDR2 SMNVEV (reference sequence). The CDR3 consists of 15 residues. CDR3 amino acids: CASRTFGGGPDTQYF. The CDR3 DNA is TGTGCCAGCCGAACCTTCGGGGGAGGGCCAGATACGCAGTATTTT.

This clone showed up just once. The V and J genes are TRBV19 and TRBJ2-4; tentatively, D is TRBD2 (5 bases). There are 16 residues in the CDR3. V lost 5 bases and J lost 0, with 14 bases in between. Germline CDR1 and CDR2: LNHDA and SQIVND (reference sequence). CDR3 coding DNA: TGTGCCAGTAGTGCTAATAAGGCGGGAGCCAAAAACATTCAGTACTTC. Translation: CASSANKAGAKNIQYF.

As concerns this clone: This specimen includes other DNA sequences encoding the same CDR3. This chain joins TRBV11-2 and TRBJ1-1; a weak D match, TRBD1 (5 bases). V was cut by 2 bases and J by 5 bases, with 12 bases left in between. CDR1 is SGHAT and CDR2 is FQNNGV in the germline V gene. The CDR3 covers 14 residues. In nucleotides, the CDR3 is TGTGCCAGCAGCTTATGGGGGGGACTAACTGAAGCTTTCTTT. Its translation is CASSLWGGLTEAFF.

V gene TRBV19 combines with J gene TRBJ2-1; possibly TRBD2 for D (6 bases). The CDR3 consists of 15 residues. CDR1 and CDR2 from the germline V gene are LNHDA and SQIVND (reference sequence). Trimming pared 5 bases from V and 2 bases from J, leaving 13 bases between. The CDR3 DNA reads TGTGCCAGTAGTCCCCGCGGGGTAGCCTACAATGAGCAGTTCTTC. This sequence encodes CASSPRGVAYNEQFF.

The chain joins TRBV28 to TRBJ1-2; TRBD1 matches at 7 bases. This CDR3 spans 13 amino acids. Germline V gives CDR1 MDHEN, CDR2 SYDVKM. The J segment lost 7 bases and the V segment lost 5 bases, leaving 7 bases of the junction unmatched. This chain's CDR3 is CASSPQGFPGYTF. The DNA for the CDR3 is TGTGCCAGCAGTCCACAGGGGTTTCCTGGCTACACCTTC.

V usage is TRBV15 and J usage is TRBJ1-2, with D hard to call. Trimming took 0 bases from V and 1 from J, leaving 6 bases between them. Germline lookup yields CDR1 LNHNV and CDR2 YYDKDF (reference sequence). The CDR3 length is 14 residues. CDR3 protein: CATSREDRNYGYTF. For the CDR3, the DNA is TGTGCCACCAGCAGAGAGGACCGTAACTATGGCTACACCTTC. Combining the CDR3 with reference TRBV15 and TRBJ1-2 gives the whole variable domain DAMVIQNPRYQVTQFGKPVTLSCSQTLNHNVMYWYQQKSSQAPKLLFHYYDKDFNNEADTPDNFQSRRPNTSFCFLDIRSPGLGDTAMYLCATSREDRNYGYTFGSGTRLTVV.

The genes are TRBV28 and TRBJ1-2; D might be TRBD1 (6 bases). V was trimmed by 4 bases and J by 8 bases, leaving 23 bases between them. The CDR3 contains 16 residues. Germline lookup yields CDR1 MDHEN and CDR2 SYDVKM. The DNA for the CDR3 is TGTGCCAGCAGTTCCGGAGGGGGGGCGGTTTTGGGAGGCTACACCTTC. Amino acids: CASSSGGGAVLGGYTF.

The J gene is TRBJ2-3, the V gene TRBV7-2; 10 nucleotides agree with TRBD2. The CDR3 extends over 17 amino acids. Germline V gene lookup returns CDR1 SGHTA and CDR2 FQGNSA. Unmatched junction bases numbered 6, after V lost 0 bases and J lost 3 bases. The CDR3 spells CASSLASGRFLTDTQYF. Here the CDR3 DNA reads TGTGCCAGCAGCTTAGCTAGCGGGAGGTTTCTGACAGATACGCAGTATTTT.

This chain connects TRBV2 to TRBJ1-2; D possibly corresponds to TRBD1 (5 bases). Trimming left V 7 bases short and J 8 bases short, with 20 bases between. Germline CDR1 SNHLY, CDR2 FYNNEI. There are 14 residues in the CDR3. CDR3 amino acids: CASTPGILRTGYTF. DNA of the CDR3: TGTGCCAGCACCCCAGGGATATTAAGGACGGGCTACACCTTC. Together with reference TRBV2 and TRBJ1-2, the CDR3 gives the full variable domain: EPEVTQTPSHQVTQMGQEVILRCVPISNHLYFYWYRQILGQKVEFLVSFYNNEISEKSEIFDDQFSVERPDGSNFTLKIRSTKLEDSAMYFCASTPGILRTGYTFGSGTRLTVV.

This clone was counted once. In nucleotides, the CDR3 is TGTGCCAGCAGCCAAAGGACGGGGGGCGTTCGGGGCTACACCTTC. Protein: CASSQRTGGVRGYTF. The chain couples TRBV5-6 to TRBJ1-2; weak D call: TRBD1 (6 bases). The ends were cut back, 4 bases at V and 8 bases at J, with 21 bases in the middle. Germline loops: CDR1 SGHDT, CDR2 YYEEEE. The CDR3 contains 15 residues.

J is TRBJ2-2 and V is TRBV2; maybe TRBD2 (6 bases). CDR1 and CDR2 (germline): SNHLY, FYNNEI. The CDR3 length is 14 residues. The V and J ends lost 7 bases and 3 bases respectively, with 12 bases between them. The CDR3 DNA reads TGTGCCAGCAAACCGGGAGCGGACACCGGGGAGCTGTTTTTT. Translation gives CASKPGADTGELFF.

In this sample, this clone turned up once. Within the sample, other DNA sequences also encode this same CDR3. The rearrangement joins TRBV28 to TRBJ1-2; no clear D. Germline CDR1 reads MDHEN; CDR2 reads SYDVKM. This CDR3 has 11 amino acids. V lost 5 bases, J lost 4 bases, and 5 bases lay in between. Written as DNA, the CDR3 is TGTGCCAGCAGTGGTACCTATGGCTACACCTTC. This encodes CASSGTYGYTF.

This clone was counted only a few times. V is TRBV7-9 and J is TRBJ1-1, with 7 bases matching TRBD1. V shed 4 bases, J shed 4 bases, and the junction held 6 bases outside the gene matches. This CDR3 is 14 amino acids long. The germline gives CDR1 SEHNR, CDR2 FQNEAQ (reference sequence). CDR3 DNA sequence: TGTGCCAGCAGCTCCCGGGACAGTGGCACTGAAGCTTTCTTT. This gives the protein CASSSRDSGTEAFF.

This rearrangement joins TRBV19 to TRBJ1-5; 7 nucleotides agree with TRBD1. This CDR3 region has 15 residues. V dropped 5 bases and J dropped 2; count of bases not matched to a gene: 6. The germline V gene has CDR1 LNHDA and CDR2 SQIVND (reference sequence). The CDR3 protein is CASSAGTAGNQPQHF. The CDR3 nucleotides read TGTGCCAGTAGTGCGGGGACAGCCGGCAATCAGCCCCAGCATTTT.

The chain is built from TRBV5-1 and TRBJ1-1; D remains ambiguous. Germline-derived CDR1 and CDR2 are SGHRS and YFSETQ. Trimming took off 5 bases at V and 1 base at J, with 9 bases between the two ends. CDR3 length equals 13 residues. The CDR3 here is CASRSSENTEAFF. In DNA, the CDR3 is TGCGCCAGCAGAAGTTCGGAGAACACTGAAGCTTTCTTT. The full variable domain, in which reference TRBV5-1 and TRBJ1-1 provide the parts outside the CDR3, is KAGVTQTPRYLIKTRGQQVTLSCSPISGHRSVSWYQQTPGQGLQFLFEYFSETQRNKGNFPGRFSGRQFSNSRSEMNVSTLELGDSALYLCASRSSENTEAFFGQGTRLTVV.

The rearrangement uses TRBV19 and TRBJ2-5; 8 bases align to TRBD1. With 9 bases clipped from V and 1 base from J, the junction kept 10 bases outside the gene matches. The CDR3 is 15 amino acids. Germline values: CDR1 LNHDA, CDR2 SQIVND (reference sequence). The CDR3 reads CASKRGQALQETQYF. Written as DNA, the CDR3 is TGTGCCAGCAAACGGGGACAGGCGCTCCAAGAGACCCAGTACTTC.

This rearrangement joins TRBV5-1 to TRBJ1-1; maybe TRBD1 (6 bases). Deletions cut 7 bases from V and 2 bases from J, with 21 bases between. The germline CDR1 and CDR2 sequences are SGHRS and YFSETQ. The CDR3 extends over 16 amino acids. The CDR3 loop reads CASSIGAGGPNTEAFF. The CDR3 DNA reads TGCGCCAGCTCGATCGGGGCGGGGGGCCCAAACACTGAAGCTTTCTTT.

This rearrangement joins TRBV25-1 to TRBJ2-4, with 7 bases identical to TRBD2. The V gene end was trimmed by 2 bases and the J gene end by 2 bases; junction bases not matched to a gene: 6. This CDR3 spans 16 amino acids. Germline V gene lookup returns CDR1 MGHDK and CDR2 SYGVNS. DNA of the CDR3: TGTGCCAGCAGTGAAGGGGGGAGCGGGACCAAAAACATTCAGTACTTC. It yields the protein CASSEGGSGTKNIQYF.

The rearrangement joins TRBV28 to TRBJ1-5; 10 positions match TRBD1. V gave up 2 bases and J gave up 6 bases; unmatched junction bases: 7. The CDR3 contains 16 residues. The germline CDR1 and CDR2 sequences are MDHEN and SYDVKM. The CDR3: CASSLTGTGASQPQHF. CDR3 DNA: TGTGCCAGCAGTTTAACCGGGACAGGGGCAAGTCAGCCCCAGCATTTT. The variable domain in full, with the rest retrieved from reference TRBV28 and TRBJ1-5, is DVKVTQSSRYLVKRTGEKVFLECVQDMDHENMFWYRQDPGLGLRLIYFSYDVKMKEKGDIPEGYSVSREKKERFSLILESASTNQTSMYLCASSLTGTGASQPQHFGDGTRLSIL.

The chain is built from TRBV10-3 and TRBJ2-3; D not certain. Germline V gene data show CDR1 as ENHRY and CDR2 as SYGVKD. The V end lost 11 bases, the J end lost 2 bases, and 14 bases lay between the germline ends. The CDR3 extends over 13 amino acids. This CDR3 is CAVNTVFTDTQYF. In nucleotides, the CDR3 is TGTGCCGTCAACACGGTATTCACAGATACGCAGTATTTT.

The chain is built from TRBV18 and TRBJ2-3; a possible D gene is TRBD1 (5 bases). The V gene lost 0 bases and the J gene lost 4 bases, with 8 bases spanning the gap. The CDR3 has 14 amino acids. Germline loops: CDR1 KGHSH, CDR2 LQKENI. This CDR3 is CASSPPPRADTQYF. The DNA of the CDR3 is TGTGCCAGCTCACCACCGCCCAGGGCAGATACGCAGTATTTT.

The rearrangement links TRBV29-1 to TRBJ1-1; D might be TRBD1 (5 bases). The germline V gene encodes CDR1 SQVTM and CDR2 ANQGSEA. The V end was cut by 5 bases, the J end by 0 bases, with 10 bases between. This CDR3 is 13 amino acids long. The CDR3 bases are TGCAGCGTTCTGGCGGGACTGAACACTGAAGCTTTCTTT. This encodes CSVLAGLNTEAFF. Complete variable domain (other parts from reference TRBV29-1 and TRBJ1-1): SAVISQKPSRDICQRGTSLTIQCQVDSQVTMMFWYRQQPGQSLTLIATANQGSEATYESGFVIDKFPISRPNLTFSTLTVSNMSPEDSSIYLCSVLAGLNTEAFFGQGTRLTVV.